This TCR beta chain was captured by sequencing in a study of T cell responses to AZD1222 COVID-19 vaccine. As concerns this clone: The antigen remains undetermined.

The CDR3 consists of 16 residues. Germline-derived CDR1 and CDR2 are SGHRS and YFSETQ. The germline V and J ends were trimmed by 4 bases and 3 bases, with 19 bases remaining between them. Clones were sequenced by immunoSEQ multiplex PCR, and TCRdb holds only the in-frame ones, with some missing. The data hold roughly 120,000 clones, with roughly 90% observed a single time. Study-level findings and limits: Donor demographics were predominantly white British with a female majority; clonal diversity may be underestimated. Baseline serology detected seropositivity in only five to seven AZD1222 recipients. No day 14 peak samples; only post-peak repertoires were characterized.

Specimen: peripheral blood, collected on day 0 of AZD1222 vaccination. This rearrangement joins TRBV5-1 to TRBJ1-2; D remains unclear. This clonotype originated in an adult in good health. DNA for the CDR3: TGCGCCAGCAGCATTGGTGGCGTGGTTCCAGACTATGGCTACACCTTC. Translating it yields CASSIGGVVPDYGYTF.